The rows below give T cell receptor beta chains drawn from one sample of a study of OX40 agonist ivuxolimab in advanced cancers. Measured with immunoSEQ multiplex PCR; TCRdb has only the in-frame clones, and not every one. This sample has 50,000 to 60,000 clones; about four fifths occur once, and the top ten carry about 4.8%. The sequenced sample was CD4+ or CD8+ T cells sorted from blood, obtained in a trial of the OX40 agonist ivuxolimab. The receptors come from an adult with an advanced solid tumor such as melanoma, head and neck, liver or kidney cancer. Each CDR3 is given without its conserved first and last residue. Fields, in order: V gene, J gene, CDR3 length, CDR3 protein.

V gene: TRBV28; J gene: TRBJ1-2; CDR3 length: 12; CDR3 protein: ASSPGTGRIGYT
V gene: TRBV6-5; J gene: TRBJ1-4; CDR3 length: 13; CDR3 protein: ASSYSHRVDEKLF
V gene: TRBV19; J gene: TRBJ2-7; CDR3 length: 11; CDR3 protein: ASSIQGTYEQY
V gene: TRBV19; J gene: TRBJ1-2; CDR3 length: 11; CDR3 protein: ASSPTDRYGYT
V gene: TRBV9; J gene: TRBJ2-3; CDR3 length: 16; CDR3 protein: ASSGGLAGGTSTDTQY
V gene: TRBV11-2; J gene: TRBJ2-7; CDR3 length: 12; CDR3 protein: ASSLDWGSDEQY
V gene: TRBV7-6; J gene: TRBJ2-1; CDR3 length: 13; CDR3 protein: ASSLALSVPGEQF
V gene: TRBV7-9; J gene: TRBJ2-3; CDR3 length: 12; CDR3 protein: ASSLTGPGDTQY
V gene: TRBV11-3; J gene: TRBJ2-1; CDR3 length: 12; CDR3 protein: ASSFSGTANEQF
V gene: TRBV28; J gene: TRBJ1-3; CDR3 length: 14; CDR3 protein: ASSSLTGYSGNTIY
V gene: TRBV5-1; J gene: TRBJ1-3; CDR3 length: 13; CDR3 protein: ASSLGRISGNTIY
V gene: TRBV28; J gene: TRBJ1-3; CDR3 length: 12; CDR3 protein: ASSPPGAGNTIY
V gene: TRBV6-5; J gene: TRBJ2-3; CDR3 length: 12; CDR3 protein: ARARDRVPDTQY
V gene: TRBV9; J gene: TRBJ2-1; CDR3 length: 13; CDR3 protein: ASSVGSGRGGEQF
V gene: TRBV7-6; J gene: TRBJ2-1; CDR3 length: 18; CDR3 protein: ASSPVRTSGGLSSYNEQF
V gene: TRBV5-1; J gene: TRBJ2-5; CDR3 length: 12; CDR3 protein: ASSLGSLQETQY
V gene: TRBV5-4; J gene: TRBJ2-3; CDR3 length: 15; CDR3 protein: ASSLDRGDPRTDTQY
V gene: TRBV27; J gene: -; CDR3 length: 11; CDR3 protein: ASSLTASYEQY
V gene: TRBV6-1; J gene: TRBJ1-2; CDR3 length: 13; CDR3 protein: ASASPPVGQYGYT
V gene: TRBV5-4; J gene: TRBJ1-2; CDR3 length: 12; CDR3 protein: ASSYWGGNYGYT
V gene: TRBV4-1; J gene: TRBJ2-1; CDR3 length: 12; CDR3 protein: ASSQEEGDREQF
V gene: TRBV6-1; J gene: TRBJ1-5; CDR3 length: 14; CDR3 protein: ASSVQGVGGGQPQH
V gene: TRBV15; J gene: TRBJ1-1; CDR3 length: 12; CDR3 protein: ATSPRSGATEAF
V gene: TRBV11-2; J gene: TRBJ1-1; CDR3 length: 12; CDR3 protein: ASSLRTHGDWAF
V gene: TRBV4-2; J gene: TRBJ1-2; CDR3 length: 11; CDR3 protein: ASSLNRGYGYT
V gene: TRBV4-1; J gene: TRBJ2-1; CDR3 length: 13; CDR3 protein: ASSPARLAGDEQF
V gene: TRBV27; J gene: TRBJ1-5; CDR3 length: 13; CDR3 protein: ASSLAAYSNQPQH
V gene: TRBV18; J gene: TRBJ1-5; CDR3 length: 14; CDR3 protein: ASSPRGRRANQPQH
V gene: TRBV10-2; J gene: TRBJ1-2; CDR3 length: 11; CDR3 protein: ASTRAPNYGYT
V gene: TRBV5-5; J gene: TRBJ1-3; CDR3 length: 13; CDR3 protein: ASSSQRGLGNTIY
V gene: TRBV11-2; J gene: TRBJ2-5; CDR3 length: 11; CDR3 protein: ASSLVIQETQY
V gene: TRBV6-6; J gene: TRBJ2-7; CDR3 length: 13; CDR3 protein: ASNMGRGRAYEQY
V gene: TRBV6-1; J gene: TRBJ1-5; CDR3 length: 13; CDR3 protein: ASTSDRTSGQPQH
V gene: TRBV19; J gene: TRBJ1-5; CDR3 length: 14; CDR3 protein: ASHPGLQASNQPQH
V gene: TRBV6-1; J gene: TRBJ2-2; CDR3 length: 14; CDR3 protein: ASSEVAGANTGELF
V gene: TRBV16; J gene: TRBJ2-1; CDR3 length: 14; CDR3 protein: ASSQERDWPGDEQF
V gene: TRBV6-6; J gene: TRBJ1-2; CDR3 length: 11; CDR3 protein: ASSYSTGSGYT
V gene: TRBV27; J gene: TRBJ2-5; CDR3 length: 13; CDR3 protein: ASREVAGGKETQY
V gene: TRBV6-4; J gene: TRBJ2-3; CDR3 length: 12; CDR3 protein: ASSEQGETDTQY
V gene: TRBV5-6; J gene: TRBJ1-5; CDR3 length: 12; CDR3 protein: ASSFSQNNQPQH
V gene: TRBV6-5; J gene: TRBJ1-2; CDR3 length: 13; CDR3 protein: ASRSTGGEGYGYT
V gene: TRBV9; J gene: TRBJ2-1; CDR3 length: 16; CDR3 protein: ASSVAGLATSSYNEQF
V gene: TRBV30; J gene: TRBJ1-6; CDR3 length: 11; CDR3 protein: AGGQGYNSPLH
V gene: TRBV2; J gene: TRBJ1-1; CDR3 length: 12; CDR3 protein: ASSEEARPTEAF
V gene: TRBV4-1; J gene: TRBJ1-2; CDR3 length: 13; CDR3 protein: ASSQVSRGSYGYT
V gene: TRBV25-1; J gene: TRBJ1-3; CDR3 length: 11; CDR3 protein: ASSEFEGNTIY
V gene: TRBV7-2; J gene: -; CDR3 length: 12; CDR3 protein: ASSRDMGRDEQY
V gene: TRBV28; J gene: TRBJ1-2; CDR3 length: 13; CDR3 protein: ASSVGQGTIYGYT
V gene: TRBV6-6; J gene: TRBJ1-5; CDR3 length: 11; CDR3 protein: ASRMHQNQPQH
V gene: TRBV6-6; J gene: TRBJ1-2; CDR3 length: 10; CDR3 protein: ASSPSPGGYT
V gene: TRBV7-6; J gene: TRBJ2-5; CDR3 length: 13; CDR3 protein: ASSPPPERGETQY